The next 26 T cell receptor beta chains were all read from a single sample in a study of cytomegalovirus exposure and HLA in healthy donors. Use of 60 Vbeta and 13 Jbeta primers characterized the PCR. The method was immunoSEQ multiplex PCR; TCRdb's version includes in-frame clones alone and lacks a portion of them. The table includes about 170,000 clones, approximately 79% detected once. Source material: PBMCs. The receptors were gathered from a man aged 35-49 years in good health and CMV-seropositive.

The gene calls are TRBV5-6 and TRBJ1-6, with D possibly matching TRBD1 (5 bases). Germline CDR1 SGHDT, CDR2 YYEEEE. Trimming cost V 1 base and J 5 bases, with 7 bases left between them. This CDR3 spans 14 amino acids. The CDR3 nucleotides read TGTGCCAGCAGCTTGACAGGAAATAATTCACCCCTCCACTTT. It is translated as CASSLTGNNSPLHF.

The chain joins TRBV6-1 to TRBJ2-3, with a weak D call TRBD2 (5 bases). CDR3 length: 17 amino acids. Germline CDR1 and CDR2: MNHNS and SASEGT. Trimming took 4 bases from V and 0 from J, leaving 17 bases between them. As DNA, the CDR3 is TGTGCCAGCAGTGCCCGCTTCGGACGGACTAGCACAGATACGCAGTATTTT. Translation gives CASSARFGRTSTDTQYF.

This sequence joins TRBV27 and TRBJ1-1; TRBD1 is a possible D gene (6 bases). The germline V gene encodes CDR1 MNHEY and CDR2 SMNVEV (reference sequence). The V end was cut by 4 bases, the J end by 4 bases, with 13 bases between. The CDR3 contains 14 residues. The CDR3 nucleotides read TGTGCCAGCAGTTCGATAACAGGGATCACTGAAGCTTTCTTT. This gives the protein CASSSITGITEAFF.

V is TRBV27 and J is TRBJ2-7, with 8 bases fitting TRBD2. The germline V gene encodes CDR1 MNHEY and CDR2 SMNVEV (reference sequence). V trimming: 6 bases; J trimming: 7 bases; junction bases outside the gene matches: 32. The CDR3 has 21 residues. The CDR3 region has the DNA TGTGCCAGCAGAACGCGCTCCCCCGGAGTAGCGGGGAGGGGAATCACGTGGGAGCAGTACTTC. It yields the protein CASRTRSPGVAGRGITWEQYF.

The chain has TRBV6-1 and TRBJ2-6; tentative D call: TRBD2 (7 bases). V shed 1 base and J shed 0 bases, with 10 bases lying between them. The CDR3 contains 17 residues. Germline V gives CDR1 MNHNS, CDR2 SASEGT. CDR3 coding DNA: TGTGCCAGCAGTGAAGAGGGGGGGGGCTCTGGGGCCAACGTCCTGACTTTC. Its protein product is CASSEEGGGSGANVLTF.

The chain couples TRBV6-1 to TRBJ1-2, with 7 bases fitting TRBD1. J gave up 2 bases and V 1 base, and 10 bases lay outside the gene matches. Germline values: CDR1 MNHNS, CDR2 SASEGT. The CDR3 runs 17 residues. CDR3 DNA sequence: TGTGCCAGCAGTGAAGTAGGCAGGGGGGACCGGAACTATGGCTACACCTTC. Protein product: CASSEVGRGDRNYGYTF.

The chain joins TRBV7-3 to TRBJ1-5, with 7 bases aligning to TRBD1. This CDR3 region has 17 residues. Per the germline V gene, CDR1 is SGHTA and CDR2 is FQGTGA. V trimming: 1 base; J trimming: 0 bases; junction bases outside the gene matches: 6. CDR3 protein: CASSLRGQNTSNQPQHF. As DNA, the CDR3 is TGTGCCAGCAGCTTAAGGGGACAGAATACTAGCAATCAGCCCCAGCATTTT.

The chain joins TRBV27 to TRBJ2-1; 7 bases map to TRBD2. J was trimmed by 8 bases and V by 5 bases; bases with no gene match: 6. CDR1 is MNHEY and CDR2 is SMNVEV in the germline V gene (reference sequence). This CDR3 is 13 amino acids long. The CDR3 DNA reads TGTGCCAGCAGTGCGGGAGTCTTGCATGAGCAGTTCTTC. It is translated as CASSAGVLHEQFF.

The chain combines TRBV29-1 with TRBJ1-1; D gene unclear. Trimming cost V 4 bases and J 2 bases, with 11 bases left between them. The CDR3 covers 13 residues. CDR1 and CDR2 (germline): SQVTM, ANQGSEA. CDR3 nucleotides: TGCAGCGTTGCCCGGGAGTTTAACACTGAAGCTTTCTTT. Translating gives CSVAREFNTEAFF.

On this clone itself: Compared with germline, one end of the junction differs, possibly owing to a read error. V gene TRBV11-3 combines with J gene TRBJ2-7; possible D gene TRBD1, 6 bases. The CDR3 runs to 12 residues. CDR1 is SGHNT, CDR2 YENEEA, per germline. This chain's CDR3 is CASSAQGYEQYF. The CDR3 coding sequence is TGTGCCAGCAGCGCCCAGGGGTACGAGCAGTACTTT.

The rearrangement links TRBV7-3 to TRBJ2-3; TRBD2 agrees at 7 bases. Germline V gives CDR1 SGHTA, CDR2 FQGTGA. The CDR3 is 15 amino acids. The J segment lost 0 bases and the V segment lost 2 bases, leaving 2 bases of the junction unmatched. The CDR3 nucleotides read TGTGCCAGCAGCTTATGGGGGGGTAGCACAGATACGCAGTATTTT. This encodes CASSLWGGSTDTQYF.

The chain links TRBV12-5 to TRBJ1-5; D gene ambiguous. V lost 3 bases, J lost 6 bases, and 18 bases lay in between. This CDR3 is built from 16 residues. The germline V gene has CDR1 LGHNT and CDR2 FRNRAP. CDR3 in amino acids: CASGFLGGRAGQPQHF. CDR3 DNA sequence: TGTGCTAGTGGTTTTTTGGGAGGTCGGGCTGGTCAGCCCCAGCATTTT.

V usage is TRBV5-1 and J usage is TRBJ1-6, with TRBD1 matching over 7 bases. The CDR3 is 16 amino acids. Germline values: CDR1 SGHRS, CDR2 YFSETQ. V gave up 0 bases and J gave up 6 bases; unmatched junction bases: 6. The CDR3 bases are TGCGCCAGCAGCTTGGTTATGAGGACAGGTAATTCACCCCTCCACTTT. Translated: CASSLVMRTGNSPLHF.

The chain carries TRBV11-3 and TRBJ1-1, with TRBD1 identical over 7 bases. V gave up 5 bases and J gave up 1 base; unmatched junction bases: 4. Germline V gene lookup returns CDR1 SGHNT and CDR2 YENEEA. CDR3 length: 14 amino acids. CDR3 DNA: TGTGCCAGCAGCCCAGGGGGGAAGAACACTGAAGCTTTCTTT. Amino acid sequence: CASSPGGKNTEAFF.

The rearrangement links TRBV7-3 to TRBJ2-2; weak D call: TRBD1 (5 bases). The CDR3 is 13 residues long. The germline CDR1 and CDR2 sequences are SGHTA and FQGTGA. Trimming stripped 0 bases from V and 7 bases from J, with 6 bases between. The CDR3 nucleotides are TGTGCCAGCAGCTTAACAGGGGACGGGGAGCTGTTTTTT. Amino acid sequence: CASSLTGDGELFF.

The rearrangement links TRBV30 to TRBJ2-2; 9 nucleotides match TRBD2. The CDR3 has 15 residues. Germline lookup yields CDR1 GTSNPN and CDR2 SVGIG (reference sequence). With V trimmed by 3 bases and J by 8 bases, 10 bases remained unmatched. Written as DNA, the CDR3 is TGTGCCTGGAGAAGGGCAGGGACTAGCTGGGGGGAGCTGTTTTTT. Protein product: CAWRRAGTSWGELFF.

The rearrangement links TRBV29-1 to TRBJ1-4; D ambiguous. The CDR3 contains 12 residues. The V end was cut by 4 bases, the J end by 1 base, with 4 bases between. Germline V lookup: CDR1 SQVTM, CDR2 ANQGSEA. The CDR3 protein is CSVGITNEKLFF. The CDR3 bases are TGCAGCGTTGGTATAACTAATGAAAAACTGTTTTTT.

This clone was seen only once. The CDR3 is CASSSVRQGAHEQYF. The DNA of the CDR3 is TGTGCCAGCAGTTCGGTACGACAGGGGGCTCACGAGCAGTACTTC. J is TRBJ2-7 and V is TRBV28; 10 bases fit TRBD1. This CDR3 comprises 15 residues. The V gene's germline CDR1 is MDHEN and CDR2 SYDVKM. The V and J ends lost 4 bases and 5 bases, in that order; junction bases with no gene match: 8.

CDR3 loop: CASSAQETQYF. In DNA, the CDR3 is TGTGCCAGCTCGGCTCAAGAGACCCAGTACTTC. This chain connects TRBV18 to TRBJ2-5; D is ambiguous. Trimming removed 6 bases from V and 2 bases from J, with 4 bases in between. Germline CDR1 and CDR2: KGHSH and LQKENI. The CDR3 runs 11 residues.

This clone has a handful of counts. The CDR3 DNA follows: TGTGCCAGCAGGGGGACACCTAACGAGCAGTACTTC. Encoded protein: CASRGTPNEQYF. The V call is TRBV28, the J call TRBJ2-7; maybe TRBD1 (6 bases). V shed 6 bases and J shed 5 bases, with 11 bases lying between them. The germline gives CDR1 MDHEN, CDR2 SYDVKM. CDR3 length: 12 residues.

Of note for this clone: Within the sample, other DNA sequences also encode this same CDR3. This chain joins TRBV7-3 and TRBJ2-1, with TRBD2 matching over 13 bases. This CDR3 spans 16 amino acids. From germline, CDR1 is SGHTA and CDR2 FQGTGA. V gave up 0 bases and J gave up 4 bases; unmatched junction bases: 0. CDR3 sequence reads: CASSLTGLAGYNEQFF. In DNA form, the CDR3 reads TGTGCCAGCAGCTTAACGGGACTAGCGGGGTACAATGAGCAGTTCTTC.

This chain joins TRBV11-3 and TRBJ2-2; 9 bases fit TRBD2. This CDR3 has 17 residues. Germline V lookup: CDR1 SGHNT, CDR2 YENEEA. V was clipped by 1 base and J by 5 bases; unmatched bases: 8. The CDR3 bases are TGTGCCAGCAGCTTAGGTCCGGGACTAGCCTTGACCGGGGAGCTGTTTTTT. It specifies CASSLGPGLALTGELFF.

Here the CDR3 reads CAISDTGTGAYEQYF. CDR3 DNA: TGTGCCATCAGTGACACCGGGACTGGAGCCTACGAGCAGTACTTC. The rearrangement links TRBV10-3 to TRBJ2-7, with D possibly matching TRBD2 (6 bases). The germline gives CDR1 ENHRY, CDR2 SYGVKD. V gave up 3 bases and J gave up 2 bases, with 14 bases separating them. This CDR3 has 15 residues.

V and J are TRBV2 and TRBJ2-7; maybe TRBD1 (6 bases). Germline V CDR1 and CDR2: SNHLY, FYNNEI. The CDR3 runs to 14 residues. Trimming left V 5 bases short and J 6 bases short, with 17 bases between. CDR3 in amino acids: CASSKDTGSGEQYF. CDR3 in DNA: TGTGCCAGCAGTAAAGATACAGGGTCCGGCGAGCAGTACTTC. Looking up the rest from reference TRBV2 and TRBJ2-7 gives the full variable domain: EPEVTQTPSHQVTQMGQEVILRCVPISNHLYFYWYRQILGQKVEFLVSFYNNEISEKSEIFDDQFSVERPDGSNFTLKIRSTKLEDSAMYFCASSKDTGSGEQYFGPGTRLTVT.

V gene TRBV7-3 combines with J gene TRBJ2-5; 7 bases map to TRBD2. The CDR3 consists of 13 residues. Germline loops: CDR1 SGHTA, CDR2 FQGTGA. Germline trimming cut 8 bases from V and 4 bases from J; bases unmatched to any gene: 7. The DNA of the CDR3 is TGTGCCAGCCACGGACCTAGCGGAGAGACCCAGTACTTC. Translation: CASHGPSGETQYF.

This clone was observed a handful of times. This sequence joins TRBV28 and TRBJ2-7; 8 bases line up with TRBD2. The V segment lost 4 bases and the J segment 0 bases; nucleotides outside the gene matches: 8. The germline CDR1 and CDR2 sequences are MDHEN and SYDVKM. The CDR3 consists of 16 residues. The CDR3 loop reads CASSSSGSAPSYEQYF. The CDR3 coding sequence is TGTGCCAGCAGTTCTAGCGGGTCCGCTCCCTCCTACGAGCAGTACTTC.